Included here is one T cell receptor beta chain sequence, with context. Its antigen is undetermined. Detection sensitivity for ex vivo total memory CD4+ was one cell in 200,000. Libraries were prepared by immunoSEQ multiplex PCR; TCRdb keeps only in-frame clonotypes and omits some of them. The sample has tens of thousands of clones; around 80% are singletons. The CDR3 spans 14 residues. Germline lookup yields CDR1 SQVTM and CDR2 ANQGSEA. The germline V and J ends were trimmed by 2 bases and 2 bases, with 10 bases remaining between them. The data were obtained in a study of human CD4 T cells and Enterobacteriaceae. The memory gate held CD4+ cells that were not CD45RA+CCR7+CD95- naive cells, over 95% pure. CD4+ T cells and monocytes were enriched with CD4 and CD14 microbeads. Sorted cells lacked CD8+, CD14+, CD16+, CD56+, CD19+ and CD25-bright cells. Study findings and constraints: Ex vivo reactivity came only from nucleotide matches to CFSE-low cultures.

V usage is TRBV29-1 and J usage is TRBJ1-3, with D possibly matching TRBD1 (5 bases). This clonotype was sampled from a human donor in good health. The sequenced material came from memory CD4+ T cells from blood. CDR3 in DNA: TGCAGCGTTGAACCGGGGGAGGCTGGAAACACCATATATTTT. It is translated as CSVEPGEAGNTIYF.